What follows are 21 T cell receptor beta chains derived from one specimen sequenced in a study of blood T cell repertoires in COVID-19. Data came from immunoSEQ multiplex PCR; TCRdb stores just in-frame clones and leaves some out. The sample includes tens of thousands of clones, approximately 87% of them seen just once. Sequenced material: peripheral blood. All receptors come from a woman aged 80 or over with acute or convalescent COVID-19.

The chain couples TRBV23-1 to TRBJ1-1, with 8 nucleotides matching TRBD1. TRBV23-1 is assigned to the ORF class and has an uncertain function. Trimming at V came to 0 bases and at J to 5 bases, leaving 11 bases not matched to a gene. This CDR3 spans 17 amino acids. CDR3 coding DNA: TGCGCCAGCAGTCAATCGCGGACAGGGTGGGCTTATACTGAAGCTTTCTTT. Residues: CASSQSRTGWAYTEAFF.

V and J are TRBV7-6 and TRBJ1-6; TRBD1 might be the D (6 bases). V lost 4 bases and J 7 bases, leaving 14 bases between the germline ends. Germline V CDR1 and CDR2: SGHVS, FNYEAQ. This CDR3 contains 15 residues. CDR3: CASSSQQGANSPLHF. Written as DNA, the CDR3 is TGTGCCAGCAGCTCCCAACAGGGAGCAAATTCACCCCTCCACTTT.

The chain has TRBV10-3 and TRBJ1-5, with a weak D call TRBD1 (5 bases). Germline CDR1 ENHRY, CDR2 SYGVKD. The germline V and J ends were trimmed by 3 bases and 0 bases, with 9 bases remaining between them. This CDR3 region has 15 residues. CDR3 region: CAISDAGNSNQPQHF. CDR3 sequence (DNA): TGTGCCATCAGTGATGCAGGGAATAGCAATCAGCCCCAGCATTTT.

The chain carries TRBV30 and TRBJ1-4; 7 bases fit TRBD1. Germline V gene lookup returns CDR1 GTSNPN and CDR2 SVGIG (reference sequence). V was pared by 0 bases and J by 7 bases, with 8 bases of the junction left unmatched. CDR3 length: 15 residues. The DNA for the CDR3 is TGTGCCTGGAGTGTACCGACAGGGATGGGTGAAAAACTGTTTTTT. It is translated as CAWSVPTGMGEKLFF.

This sequence joins TRBV7-8 and TRBJ2-5; 8 nucleotides align to TRBD2. Germline V lookup: CDR1 SGHVS, CDR2 FQNEAQ. Trimming cost V 3 bases and J 2 bases; bases outside gene matches: 8. This CDR3 spans 16 amino acids. CDR3 residues: CASSLATSGFQETQYF. CDR3 nucleotide sequence: TGTGCCAGCAGCTTGGCAACTAGCGGCTTTCAAGAGACCCAGTACTTC.

The sample holds a few counts of this clone. The chain combines TRBV7-3 with TRBJ1-5; D not resolved. The V end lost 11 bases, the J end lost 2 bases, and 16 bases lay between the germline ends. This CDR3 comprises 14 residues. Germline V CDR1 and CDR2: SGHTA, FQGTGA. The CDR3 loop is CAGSPGGCNQPQHF. The CDR3 DNA reads as TGTGCCGGCTCTCCGGGAGGGTGCAATCAGCCCCAGCATTTT.

This sequence joins TRBV2 and TRBJ1-2, with 9 bases aligning to TRBD1. The germline CDR1 and CDR2 sequences are SNHLY and FYNNEI. The CDR3 covers 14 residues. V was clipped by 7 bases and J by 2 bases; unmatched bases: 5. CDR3: CASTRGQGNYGYTF. Written as DNA, the CDR3 is TGTGCCAGCACCCGGGGACAGGGAAACTATGGCTACACCTTC.

This clone has a handful of counts. The rearrangement uses TRBV13 and TRBJ2-7, with 7 bases fitting TRBD1. The CDR3 has 13 residues. Germline V gene data show CDR1 as PRHDT and CDR2 as FYEKMQ (reference sequence). V shed 6 bases, J shed 3 bases, and the junction held 5 bases outside the gene matches. In DNA, the CDR3 is TGTGCCAGCAGGCATCGACAGGGCTACGAGCAGTACTTC. Protein product: CASRHRQGYEQYF.

This clone was observed a handful of times. The chain employs TRBV19 and TRBJ2-2; the match to TRBD1 covers 8 bases. V shed 3 bases and J 6 bases; nucleotides not matched to a gene: 6. CDR1 is LNHDA, CDR2 SQIVND, per germline (reference sequence). This CDR3 spans 15 amino acids. As DNA, the CDR3 is TGTGCCAGTAGTATGCCCGTGACAGGGGCCGGGGAGCTGTTTTTT. Translation gives CASSMPVTGAGELFF.

Concerning this clone itself: In the same sample, other DNA sequences code for this CDR3. The CDR3 nucleotides read TGTGCCAGCAGCTTACCGTCTAGCAGGGGGCCCGGGGAGCTGTTTTTT. Amino acids: CASSLPSSRGPGELFF. V and J are TRBV7-9 and TRBJ2-2, with 8 bases lining up with TRBD1. The germline CDR1 and CDR2 sequences are SEHNR and FQNEAQ (reference sequence). V lost 2 bases to trimming and J lost 6 bases; unmatched junction nucleotides: 8. This CDR3 has 16 amino acids.

The chain couples TRBV5-6 to TRBJ1-2, with TRBD1 matching 10 bases. The germline V gene has CDR1 SGHDT and CDR2 YYEEEE. There are 12 residues in the CDR3. V lost 3 bases to trimming and J lost 8 bases; unmatched junction nucleotides: 1. In DNA form, the CDR3 reads TGTGCCAGCAGCTGGACAGGGGGGGGCTACACCTTC. As protein: CASSWTGGGYTF.

The chain combines TRBV5-4 with TRBJ2-3, with 8 bases identical to TRBD2. J lost 1 base, V lost 1 base, and 2 bases had no gene match. Germline CDR1 is SGHNT and CDR2 is YYREEE (reference sequence). There are 15 residues in the CDR3. The CDR3 loop is CASSLKAGGTDTQYF. The CDR3 DNA is TGTGCCAGCAGCTTGAAAGCGGGAGGCACAGATACGCAGTATTTT.

The chain carries TRBV9 and TRBJ2-2; D is possibly TRBD1 (5 bases). Looked up from germline, CDR1 is SGDLS and CDR2 is YYNGEE. V lost 4 bases and J lost 1, with 11 bases in between. This CDR3 spans 15 amino acids. The CDR3 DNA follows: TGTGCCAGCAGCCACCCAGGGATGAACACCGGGGAGCTGTTTTTT. Translating it yields CASSHPGMNTGELFF. The variable domain in full, completed from reference TRBV9 and TRBJ2-2, reads DSGVTQTPKHLITATGQRVTLRCSPRSGDLSVYWYQQSLDQGLQFLIQYYNGEERAKGNILERFSAQQFPDLHSELNLSSLELGDSALYFCASSHPGMNTGELFFGEGSRLTVL.

This clone was recorded a few times. The chain links TRBV19 to TRBJ1-2, with 8 bases fitting TRBD1. CDR1 LNHDA and CDR2 SQIVND come from the germline V gene (reference sequence). Trimming took 6 bases from V and 5 from J; bases not matched to a gene: 5. The CDR3 covers 13 residues. CDR3 in amino acids: CASSLDRVYGYTF. CDR3 nucleotide sequence: TGTGCCAGTAGCCTGGACAGGGTATATGGCTACACCTTC.

This clone has a single count. The chain uses TRBV3-1 (or the pseudogene TRBV3-2) and TRBJ1-2, with 7 bases matching TRBD1. Trimming at V came to 0 bases and at J to 0 bases, leaving 4 bases not matched to a gene. Germline V gene sequence: CDR1 LGHDT, CDR2 YNNKEL (reference sequence). The CDR3 runs to 16 residues. The DNA of the CDR3 is TGTGCCAGCAGCCAAGATATGGGGACAGCTAACTATGGCTACACCTTC. It specifies CASSQDMGTANYGYTF.

The J gene is TRBJ2-7, the V gene TRBV28, with 14 bases aligning to TRBD2. This CDR3 is built from 15 residues. J was trimmed by 6 bases and V by 6 bases; bases with no gene match: 7. In germline, CDR1 is MDHEN, CDR2 SYDVKM. The CDR3 nucleotides read TGTGCCAGCAGCCCTGGACTAGCGGGAGGTTTCGAGCAGTACTTC. It translates to CASSPGLAGGFEQYF.

V usage is TRBV6-5 and J usage is TRBJ1-1, with 7 bases aligning to TRBD1. J was trimmed by 5 bases and V by 2 bases; bases with no gene match: 8. The CDR3 has 15 residues. Germline loops: CDR1 MNHEY, CDR2 SVGAGI. The CDR3 nucleotides are TGTGCCAGCAGTTACATAGAGGGGGCAAAGACTGAAGCTTTCTTT. Protein sequence: CASSYIEGAKTEAFF.

This clone turned up a few times. The chain uses TRBV5-1 and TRBJ2-1, with 11 bases identical to TRBD2. J gave up 2 bases and V 5 bases, and 6 bases lay outside the gene matches. The CDR3 runs 16 residues. Germline V CDR1 and CDR2: SGHRS, YFSETQ. This chain's CDR3 is CASSTSGGMTYNEQFF. In DNA, the CDR3 is TGCGCCAGCAGTACTAGCGGGGGAATGACCTACAATGAGCAGTTCTTC.

The chain couples TRBV11-2 to TRBJ1-1, with a tentative D call TRBD1 (6 bases). CDR3 length: 15 amino acids. V lost 6 bases and J 5 bases, leaving 19 bases between the germline ends. The germline V gene has CDR1 SGHAT and CDR2 FQNNGV. This CDR3 is CASSHYRELRTEAFF. CDR3 bases: TGTGCCAGCAGTCATTACAGGGAGTTGAGGACTGAAGCTTTCTTT.

This rearrangement joins TRBV5-1 to TRBJ2-3; D unresolved. CDR1 is SGHRS, CDR2 YFSETQ, per germline. V was pared by 5 bases and J by 6 bases, with 13 bases between. CDR3 size: 13 residues. The CDR3 nucleotides read TGCGCCAGCAGTCGTTCAGGATCCGATACGCAGTATTTT. It translates to CASSRSGSDTQYF.

The gene calls are TRBV3-1 (or the pseudogene TRBV3-2) and TRBJ2-3; D unresolved. Germline-derived CDR1 and CDR2 are LGHDT and YNNKEL (reference sequence). Trimming removed 0 bases from V and 1 base from J, with 8 bases in between. The CDR3 sequence is 15 residues long. CDR3 nucleotides: TGTGCCAGCAGCCAAGATGAAGCCCGCACAGATACGCAGTATTTT. Protein product: CASSQDEARTDTQYF.